What follows are 30 T cell receptor beta chains derived from one specimen sequenced in a study of cytomegalovirus exposure and HLA in healthy donors. TCRdb keeps only in-frame clones here, not all; method: immunoSEQ multiplex PCR. Counted here are under 300,000 clones, 90% occurring once; the ten biggest clones make up under 0.4%. The specimen was PBMCs. The receptors derive from a woman in her late teens or twenties in good health and CMV-seronegative.

The chain couples TRBV11-2 to TRBJ2-1; no firm D call. V gave up 2 bases and J gave up 5 bases, with 16 bases separating them. CDR1 is SGHAT, CDR2 FQNNGV, per germline. The CDR3 has 16 amino acids. The CDR3 protein is CASSLYPTFSDNEQFF. The CDR3 DNA is TGTGCCAGCAGCTTATATCCTACCTTTTCCGACAATGAGCAGTTCTTC.

The J gene is TRBJ2-5, the V gene TRBV7-2, with D uncertain. V was clipped by 7 bases and J by 1 base, with 10 bases between them. The V gene's germline CDR1 is SGHTA and CDR2 FQGNSA. The CDR3 totals 13 residues. The DNA for the CDR3 is TGTGCCAGCATCCGTGCGCCCCAAGAGACCCAGTACTTC. It yields the protein CASIRAPQETQYF.

The gene calls are TRBV14 and TRBJ1-1; tentatively, D is TRBD1 (6 bases). The CDR3 loop spans 14 amino acids. Germline-derived CDR1 and CDR2 are SGHDN and FVKESK. Trimming shortened V by 4 bases and J by 2 bases, and 11 bases separated the two germline ends. CDR3 in amino acids: CASSREGGNTEAFF. DNA for the CDR3: TGTGCCAGCAGCCGAGAGGGGGGAAACACTGAAGCTTTCTTT.

The rearrangement links TRBV25-1 to TRBJ2-3, with D unresolved. Trimming took off 3 bases at V and 3 bases at J, with 7 bases between the two ends. The CDR3 runs to 13 residues. Germline CDR1 is MGHDK and CDR2 is SYGVNS. In DNA, the CDR3 is TGTGCCAGCAGTGAGGCAGCGACAGATACGCAGTATTTT. It translates to CASSEAATDTQYF.

This clone was detected a few times. V and J are TRBV2 and TRBJ2-7; D perhaps matches TRBD1 (7 bases). The germline CDR1 and CDR2 sequences are SNHLY and FYNNEI. The length of the CDR3 is 15 residues. Trimming removed 4 bases at V and 1 base at J, with 14 bases between. As DNA, the CDR3 is TGTGCCAGCAGTGGGACAGGACTACAGTCCTACGAGCAGTACGTC. Residues: CASSGTGLQSYEQYV.

J is TRBJ2-7 and V is TRBV11-1; D possibly corresponds to TRBD1 (8 bases). This CDR3 has 15 amino acids. Germline CDR1 reads SGHAT; CDR2 reads FQDESV (reference sequence). V lost 5 bases and J lost 3, with 17 bases in between. The CDR3 spells CASSPSTGGGYEQYV. CDR3 bases: TGTGCCAGCAGCCCTTCCACAGGGGGGGGCTACGAGCAGTACGTC.

This chain links TRBV27 with TRBJ1-2; D is ambiguous. Trimming removed 6 bases from V and 4 bases from J, with 12 bases in between. Germline CDR1 and CDR2: MNHEY and SMNVEV (reference sequence). The length of the CDR3 is 13 residues. This CDR3 is CASSPTAAYGYTF. The CDR3 nucleotides are TGTGCCAGCAGCCCCACAGCAGCCTATGGCTACACCTTC.

V usage is TRBV7-9 and J usage is TRBJ1-5; D is undetermined. This CDR3 comprises 14 residues. V shed 5 bases and J shed 1 base, with 9 bases lying between them. CDR1 SEHNR and CDR2 FQNEAQ come from the germline V gene (reference sequence). This CDR3 is CASSLPGSNQPQHF. CDR3 DNA sequence: TGTGCCAGCAGCCTCCCGGGGAGCAATCAGCCCCAGCATTTT.

CDR3 nucleotides: TGTGCCAGCTCACCTGACGGGGGCGAGCAGTACTTC. It codes for CASSPDGGEQYF. V usage is TRBV18 and J usage is TRBJ2-7; possible D gene TRBD2, 6 bases. The CDR3 is 12 amino acids. CDR1 and CDR2 (germline): KGHSH, LQKENI. Trimming removed 3 bases at V and 6 bases at J, with 9 bases between.

The chain employs TRBV2 and TRBJ1-1; TRBD1 might be the D (5 bases). This CDR3 has 13 residues. Trimming removed 8 bases from V and 1 base from J, with 11 bases in between. The germline CDR1 and CDR2 sequences are SNHLY and FYNNEI. CDR3 residues: CASGDFSNTEAFF. The DNA for the CDR3 is TGTGCCAGCGGGGACTTTTCGAACACTGAAGCTTTCTTT.

The chain employs TRBV27 and TRBJ1-6, with D unresolved. CDR3 length: 15 residues. Trimming removed 0 bases from V and 9 bases from J, with 12 bases in between. Germline lookup yields CDR1 MNHEY and CDR2 SMNVEV (reference sequence). The CDR3 DNA is TGTGCCAGCAGTTTATCCCGGGTTGGAGGTTCACCCCTCCACTTT. The encoded protein is CASSLSRVGGSPLHF.

The V and J genes are TRBV7-2 and TRBJ2-7; D unresolved. CDR3 size: 11 residues. Germline CDR1 and CDR2: SGHTA and FQGNSA. V was pared by 4 bases and J by 2 bases, with 3 bases between. This CDR3 is CASSSAYEQYF. The CDR3 DNA sequence: TGTGCCAGCAGCTCCGCCTACGAGCAGTACTTC.

The chain uses TRBV5-1 and TRBJ1-3; TRBD1 might be the D (6 bases). Germline CDR1 and CDR2: SGHRS and YFSETQ. CDR3 length: 17 residues. V shed 2 bases and J shed 4 bases, with 19 bases lying between them. The CDR3 coding sequence is TGCGCCAGCAGCTTCACCACCGCCGGCAGGGGAGGAAACACCATATATTTT. It is translated as CASSFTTAGRGGNTIYF. The variable domain in full, completed from reference TRBV5-1 and TRBJ1-3, reads KAGVTQTPRYLIKTRGQQVTLSCSPISGHRSVSWYQQTPGQGLQFLFEYFSETQRNKGNFPGRFSGRQFSNSRSEMNVSTLELGDSALYLCASSFTTAGRGGNTIYFGEGSWLTVV.

V gene TRBV7-3 combines with J gene TRBJ2-3; 10 positions match TRBD2. Germline V gene lookup returns CDR1 SGHTA and CDR2 FQGTGA. J lost 2 bases, V lost 6 bases, and 5 bases had no gene match. The CDR3 is made up of 15 amino acids. CDR3 loop: CASRLAGGITDTQYF. DNA for the CDR3: TGTGCCAGCAGATTAGCGGGGGGAATCACAGATACGCAGTATTTT.

In DNA form, the CDR3 reads TGTGCCAGCACCAGACCGACAGGGTTTAACACTGAAGCTTTCTTT. As protein: CASTRPTGFNTEAFF. The gene calls are TRBV28 and TRBJ1-1; 7 bases fit TRBD1. Germline V gene sequence: CDR1 MDHEN, CDR2 SYDVKM. V dropped 7 bases and J dropped 2; count of bases not matched to a gene: 10. The CDR3 consists of 15 residues.

This chain links TRBV7-9 with TRBJ1-3; a possible D gene is TRBD1 (6 bases). The CDR3 is 17 amino acids. V lost 5 bases and J lost 2, with 19 bases in between. CDR1 and CDR2 from the germline V gene are SEHNR and FQNEAQ (reference sequence). The CDR3 nucleotides read TGTGCCAGCAGCCGAGGGGCAGGGGATATAGCTGGAAACACCATATATTTT. As protein: CASSRGAGDIAGNTIYF.

This chain links TRBV5-1 with TRBJ2-2, with D hard to call. The CDR3 runs 15 residues. Germline CDR1 SGHRS, CDR2 YFSETQ. V was clipped by 2 bases and J by 5 bases, with 13 bases between them. CDR3 coding DNA: TGCGCCAGCAGCTTCTTACGAGGTGGGACCGGGGAGCTGTTTTTT. It specifies CASSFLRGGTGELFF.

The rearrangement links TRBV21-1 to TRBJ2-1; the table's D gene call, TRBD1, was not cross checked with the DNA. TRBV21-1 is a listed pseudogene. The CDR3 length is 16 residues. CDR3: CASSKAGTGPYNEQFF. DNA of the CDR3: TGTGCCAGCAGCAAAGCCGGGACAGGACCTTACAATGAGCAGTTCTTC.

The rearrangement joins TRBV7-9 to TRBJ2-1; TRBD2 matches at 8 bases. With V trimmed by 4 bases and J by 2 bases, 7 bases remained unmatched. The germline CDR1 and CDR2 sequences are SEHNR and FQNEAQ (reference sequence). The CDR3 contains 16 residues. The CDR3 here is CASSWRGGLTYNEQFF. CDR3 sequence (DNA): TGTGCCAGCAGCTGGCGCGGGGGGTTAACCTACAATGAGCAGTTCTTC.

The rearrangement links TRBV5-1 to TRBJ2-1, with D uncertain. There are 13 residues in the CDR3. V was clipped by 1 base and J by 7 bases, with 9 bases between them. CDR1 is SGHRS and CDR2 is YFSETQ in the germline V gene. CDR3: CASSLLISNEQFF. The CDR3 DNA follows: TGCGCCAGCAGCTTGTTAATTTCGAATGAGCAGTTCTTC.

This chain joins TRBV28 and TRBJ2-7; TRBD1 matches 7 bases. Losses at the gene ends were 6 bases for V and 8 bases for J; bases not matched to a gene: 7. The CDR3 is made up of 12 amino acids. Germline lookup yields CDR1 MDHEN and CDR2 SYDVKM. CDR3 loop: CASSPDRFKQYF. The CDR3 region has the DNA TGTGCCAGCAGCCCGGACAGGTTTAAGCAGTACTTC.

The V and J genes are TRBV18 and TRBJ2-3, with no clear D. The germline gives CDR1 KGHSH, CDR2 LQKENI. The CDR3 loop spans 13 amino acids. V lost 3 bases to trimming and J lost 2 bases, with 6 bases between them. CDR3: CASSPSVTDTQYF. The CDR3 DNA is TGTGCCAGCTCACCTTCGGTCACAGATACGCAGTATTTT.

This clone was seen a single time. The rearrangement links TRBV11-2 to TRBJ2-7; 7 bases are a match to TRBD1. This CDR3 has 14 amino acids. Germline CDR1 and CDR2: SGHAT and FQNNGV. The ends lost 2 bases at V and 2 bases at J; junction bases unmatched: 3. The CDR3 loop is CASSLRTGPYEQYF. CDR3 nucleotides: TGTGCCAGCAGCTTACGGACAGGTCCCTACGAGCAGTACTTC.

This chain uses TRBV13 with TRBJ2-2; 9 bases line up with TRBD2. The CDR3 length is 15 residues. Germline CDR1 and CDR2: PRHDT and FYEKMQ (reference sequence). The junction had 1 base not matched to a gene; V was cut back by 5 bases and J by 0 bases. CDR3 bases: TGTGCCAGCAGCGGCGGGGGGGCGAACACCGGGGAGCTGTTTTTT. It yields the protein CASSGGGANTGELFF.

The rearrangement links TRBV6-1 to TRBJ2-1; perhaps TRBD2 as D (6 bases). Germline assignment: CDR1 MNHNS and CDR2 SASEGT. V dropped 0 bases and J dropped 8 bases, with 17 bases sitting between them. The length of the CDR3 is 16 residues. For the CDR3, the DNA is TGTGCCAGCAGTGAAGCGCCAGGGCTAGCGAAGGATGAGCAGTTCTTC. Residues: CASSEAPGLAKDEQFF.

V and J are TRBV28 and TRBJ2-1; perhaps TRBD1 as D (5 bases). V dropped 6 bases and J dropped 9 bases, with 12 bases sitting between them. In germline, CDR1 is MDHEN, CDR2 SYDVKM. The CDR3 loop spans 12 amino acids. The CDR3: CASRDVQVEQFF. CDR3 nucleotide sequence: TGTGCCAGCAGGGACGTACAGGTTGAGCAGTTCTTC. The variable domain in full, with the rest retrieved from reference TRBV28 and TRBJ2-1, is DVKVTQSSRYLVKRTGEKVFLECVQDMDHENMFWYRQDPGLGLRLIYFSYDVKMKEKGDIPEGYSVSREKKERFSLILESASTNQTSMYLCASRDVQVEQFFGPGTRLTVL.

This rearrangement joins TRBV2 to TRBJ2-2; 9 bases fit TRBD1. Germline CDR1 and CDR2: SNHLY and FYNNEI. The CDR3 consists of 14 residues. The trim removed 8 bases at V and 3 bases at J, leaving 4 bases unmatched. The CDR3 coding sequence is TGTGCCAGCCACCGGGACAGGGACACCGGGGAGCTGTTTTTT. This codes for CASHRDRDTGELFF.

The chain joins TRBV5-8 to TRBJ2-7; D is unclear. Germline values: CDR1 SGHTS, CDR2 YDEGEE. The CDR3 consists of 14 residues. Trimming stripped 0 bases from V and 2 bases from J, with 9 bases between. CDR3 region: CASSLATVTYEQYV. The CDR3, as DNA: TGTGCCAGCAGCTTGGCCACAGTTACCTACGAGCAGTACGTC.

This rearrangement joins TRBV15 to TRBJ2-1; possible D gene TRBD1, 7 bases. V lost 0 bases and J 4 bases, leaving 19 bases between the germline ends. The germline V gene has CDR1 LNHNV and CDR2 YYDKDF (reference sequence). This CDR3 contains 18 residues. CDR3 nucleotide sequence: TGTGCCACCAGCAGAGATTCCAGGGGGGCCCCCCATTACAATGAGCAGTTCTTC. It is translated as CATSRDSRGAPHYNEQFF.

The V and J genes are TRBV5-1 and TRBJ1-2, with 8 bases identical to TRBD1. The CDR3 extends over 18 amino acids. The germline V gene encodes CDR1 SGHRS and CDR2 YFSETQ. J was trimmed by 6 bases and V by 3 bases; bases with no gene match: 19. The CDR3 coding sequence is TGCGCCAGCAGCTATAATTACATCACAGGGGGGCTCGCCAATGGCTACACCTTC. This encodes CASSYNYITGGLANGYTF. Together with reference TRBV5-1 and TRBJ1-2, the CDR3 gives the full variable domain: KAGVTQTPRYLIKTRGQQVTLSCSPISGHRSVSWYQQTPGQGLQFLFEYFSETQRNKGNFPGRFSGRQFSNSRSEMNVSTLELGDSALYLCASSYNYITGGLANGYTFGSGTRLTVV.